This TCR beta chain came from a study of CD8 T cells in ankylosing spondylitis. Findings and limits, study-wide: A motif in TCR beta, a set of 8 or 9 highly homologous variants, appeared characteristic of ankylosing spondylitis blood. Disease-linked clones reportedly concentrated significantly in matched ankylosing spondylitis synovial fluid. As for the disease-linked clones, they showed a CD8+ phenotype and occurred at relatively low frequencies in peripheral blood.

As the method for making TCR beta libraries, quantitative 5'-RACE with molecular barcodes was used. TCRdb independently ran MiXCR on the 5' RACE reads; one entry per CDR3 protein. The sample lists around 770,000 distinct CDR3 sequences, around 17% occurring once. As regards this clonotype: The antigen remains undetermined.

Trimming cost V 3 bases and J 6 bases; bases outside gene matches: 7. Germline V gene lookup returns CDR1 MDHEN and CDR2 SYDVKM. The CDR3 is 15 amino acids. The chain is built from TRBV28 and TRBJ2-1; 8 positions match TRBD2. This receptor was identified in a male donor with ankylosing spondylitis. The sequenced sample was blood, either unsorted or a sorted T cell fraction (not recorded which). The CDR3 loop reads CASSLVAGGANEQFF. CDR3 DNA: TGTGCCAGCAGTTTGGTGGCGGGAGGAGCCAATGAGCAGTTCTTC.